Detailed here is one T cell receptor beta chain. This sample was included in a study of blood T cell repertoires in COVID-19. Study overall: The origin of the acute and convalescent COVID-19 samples was the United States, Italy and Spain. T cells, B-cell-depleted T cells, or PBMCs provided the cDNA or gDNA that served as material.

The germline CDR1 and CDR2 sequences are MDHEN and SYDVKM. The CDR3 length is 16 residues. The V and J ends lost 6 bases and 5 bases, in that order; junction bases with no gene match: 11. In the authors' workflow: The assay estimated nucleated cells by amplifying reference gene primers. TCRdb's table, derived via immunoSEQ multiplex PCR, lists solely in-frame clones and lacks some. V and J calls and clone size are copied from that table; D and trimming were computed from the DNA. The profile shows around 200,000 clones, 70% to 80% of them singletons. The TCR sequence derives from a man aged 50 to 60 who had recovered from COVID-19. The sequenced sample was peripheral blood. The gene calls are TRBV28 and TRBJ2-7; 12 nucleotides align to TRBD2. The CDR3 DNA reads as TGTGCCAGCAGCGGAAGACTAGCGGGAGTCGTCGACGAGCAGTACTTC. It yields the protein CASSGRLAGVVDEQYF.